Below are 4 T cell receptor beta chains sequenced from a single sample in a study of cytomegalovirus exposure and HLA in healthy donors. PCR was performed using 60 Vbeta and 13 Jbeta primers. The repertoire was sequenced with immunoSEQ multiplex PCR; TCRdb's copy has only in-frame clones and lacks some. Of about 120,000 clones listed, around 80% are singletons. The sequenced sample was PBMCs. The origin of the receptors is a man under 40 in good health and CMV-seropositive.

This chain connects TRBV6-6 to TRBJ2-1, with 10 bases aligning to TRBD2. The CDR3 length is 16 residues. V gave up 4 bases and J gave up 4 bases; unmatched junction bases: 7. CDR1 MNHNY and CDR2 SVGAGI come from the germline V gene (reference sequence). DNA for the CDR3: TGTGCCAGCAGTTCTAGAGGGACTAGCGTATACAATGAGCAGTTCTTC. Translating gives CASSSRGTSVYNEQFF.

The rearrangement joins TRBV4-1 to TRBJ2-5; 10 nucleotides agree with TRBD2. The DNA end is more similar to TRBJ2-7, so the J call may be wrong. The CDR3 runs to 16 residues. Germline V gene sequence: CDR1 MGHRA, CDR2 YSYEKL. This CDR3 is CASSQAGSGRAHEQYF. The CDR3 bases are TGCGCCAGCAGCCAAGCGGGGAGCGGGAGGGCCCACGAGCAGTACTTC.

In the case of this clone: Because the CDR3's place on the DNA is in doubt, the DNA is left out and the CDR3 is given as listed by TCRdb. The chain is built from TRBV11-1 and TRBJ1-4. Per the germline V gene, CDR1 is SGHAT and CDR2 is FQDESV (reference sequence). The CDR3 spans 18 amino acids, including both terminal residues. CDR3 protein: CASSLCRVPRGRVKNCFF.

A note on this clone: The final CDR3 position lacks the conserved phenylalanine or tryptophan, pointing to a likely read error. The chain recombines TRBV4-3 with TRBJ1-1; perhaps TRBD1 as D (5 bases). Germline V gene sequence: CDR1 LGHNA, CDR2 YSLEER. The V gene lost 0 bases and the J gene lost 9 bases, with 17 bases spanning the gap. The CDR3 sequence is 15 residues long. The CDR3 DNA reads TGCGCCAGCAGCCAAGATCAGATGGGGGGGGGAAAAGCTTTCCTT. Amino acid sequence: CASSQDQMGGGKAFL.